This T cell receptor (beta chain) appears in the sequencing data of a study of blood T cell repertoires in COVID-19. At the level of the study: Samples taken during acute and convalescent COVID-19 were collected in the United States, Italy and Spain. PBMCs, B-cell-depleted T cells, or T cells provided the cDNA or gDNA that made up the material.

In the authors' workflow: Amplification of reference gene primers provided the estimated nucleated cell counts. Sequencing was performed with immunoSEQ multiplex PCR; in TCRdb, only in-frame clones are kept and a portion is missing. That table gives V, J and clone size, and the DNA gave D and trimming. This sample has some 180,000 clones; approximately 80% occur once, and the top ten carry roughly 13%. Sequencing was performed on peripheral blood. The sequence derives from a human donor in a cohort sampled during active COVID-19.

In DNA form, the CDR3 reads TGTGCCATCCTCCCTGTTTACAATGAGCAGTTCTTC. Protein: CAILPVYNEQFF. This sequence joins TRBV2 and TRBJ2-1; D gene ambiguous. Trimming left V 10 bases short and J 4 bases short, with 11 bases between. This CDR3 region has 12 residues. Germline V gives CDR1 SNHLY, CDR2 FYNNEI.